This is a list of T cell receptor beta chains from one sample in a study of OX40 agonist ivuxolimab in advanced cancers. Assay: immunoSEQ multiplex PCR; the TCRdb copy retains only in-frame clones and omits some. Here the sample spans tens of thousands of clones, more than 85% being singletons. Sequences were derived from CD4+ or CD8+ T cells sorted from blood, sampled in a trial of the OX40 agonist ivuxolimab. The receptors stem from an adult with an advanced solid tumor such as melanoma, head and neck, liver or kidney cancer. The CDR3 runs from the conserved cysteine through the conserved F or W. Each record gives: clone size, CDR3 length, V gene, D gene, J gene, CDR3 protein, CDR3 DNA. The D gene is left open where the match is weak. For some rows the clone size is stated as once, few or many, or as a class when expanded; others skip it.

>.|15|TRBV5-1|.|TRBJ1-2
CASSLGPGTNYGYTF
TGCGCCAGCAGCTTGGGGCCGGGGACCAACTATGGCTACACCTTC
>.|14|TRBV19|.|TRBJ2-5
CASSILGGLETQYF
TGTGCCAGTAGTATTTTGGGGGGGCTTGAGACCCAGTACTTC
>.|16|TRBV29-1|TRBD2|TRBJ2-3
CSATPLAGTLTDTQYF
TGCAGCGCCACTCCCCTAGCGGGGACCCTCACAGATACGCAGTATTTT
>.|17|TRBV11-2|.|TRBJ2-5
CASSLEWGQIVGETQYF
TGTGCCAGCAGCTTAGAATGGGGGCAGATTGTCGGAGAGACCCAGTACTTC
>.|14|TRBV10-3|.|TRBJ2-7
CAISEGGVGYEQYF
TGTGCCATCAGTGAAGGAGGGGTTGGCTACGAGCAGTACTTC
>.|15|TRBV7-9|.|TRBJ1-3
CASSSSRYSGNTIYF
TGTGCCAGCAGCTCCAGCCGTTACTCTGGAAACACCATATATTTT
>.|15|TRBV4-1|TRBD1|TRBJ1-3
CASSQSTGTGNTIYF
TGCGCCAGCAGCCAGTCGACAGGGACGGGAAACACCATATATTTT
>.|13|TRBV9|.|TRBJ2-7
CASSVAPQGKQYF
TGTGCCAGCAGCGTAGCCCCACAGGGTAAGCAGTACTTC
>.|14|TRBV27|.|TRBJ2-7
CASSQDPQGYEQYF
TGTGCCAGCAGCCAAGACCCCCAGGGGTACGAGCAGTACTTC
>.|18|TRBV2|TRBD2|TRBJ2-5
CASSEDGTSGRDQETQYF
TGTGCCAGCAGTGAAGACGGGACTAGCGGGAGAGACCAAGAGACCCAGTACTTC
>.|13|TRBV19|TRBD1|TRBJ1-2
CASKDRGPFDYTF
TGTGCCAGTAAAGACAGGGGCCCATTTGACTACACCTTC
>.|14|TRBV5-4|TRBD1|TRBJ2-2
CASRTGANTGELFF
TGTGCCAGCAGAACAGGGGCGAACACCGGGGAGCTGTTTTTT
>.|12|TRBV5-1|.|TRBJ2-2
CASSGSTGELFF
TGCGCCAGCAGCGGATCCACCGGGGAGCTGTTTTTT
>.|15|TRBV9|.|TRBJ2-7
CASSAEGGLNYEQYF
TGTGCCAGCAGCGCCGAAGGGGGATTAAACTACGAGCAGTACTTC
>.|14|TRBV27|TRBD1|TRBJ2-3
CASTWTGGSDTQYF
TGTGCCAGCACCTGGACAGGGGGATCAGATACGCAGTATTTT
>few|13|TRBV7-7|.|TRBJ1-1
CASSAGDFTEAFF
TGTGCCAGCAGCGCCGGGGATTTCACTGAAGCTTTCTTT
>.|12|TRBV19|.|TRBJ2-2
CATTIFTGELFF
TGTGCCACTACAATCTTCACCGGGGAGCTGTTTTTT
>.|14|TRBV6-1|TRBD1|TRBJ2-5
CASNDRELEKTQYF
TGTGCCAGCAACGACAGGGAGTTGGAAAAGACCCAGTACTTC
>.|14|TRBV5-6|.|TRBJ1-3
CASSLGSSGNTIYF
TGTGCCAGCAGCCTGGGAAGCTCTGGAAACACCATATATTTT
>.|16|TRBV19|TRBD2|TRBJ2-7
CASSPGTSGASYEQYF
TGTGCCAGTAGTCCCGGGACTAGCGGGGCCTCCTACGAGCAGTACTTC
>.|16|TRBV19|TRBD2|TRBJ2-7
CASSIGIRTSVYEQYF
TGTGCCAGTAGTATTGGGATCCGGACTAGTGTCTACGAGCAGTACTTC
>.|17|TRBV6-1|.|TRBJ1-4
CASSEFRGRGRGEKLFF
TGTGCCAGCAGTGAATTCAGGGGTAGGGGTCGGGGTGAAAAACTGTTTTTT
>.|15|TRBV7-3|.|TRBJ1-1
CASSLNSWSNTEAFF
TGTGCCAGCAGCTTAAATTCATGGTCGAACACTGAAGCTTTCTTT
>.|12|TRBV29-1|.|TRBJ2-5
CSGTGGQETQYF
TGCAGCGGTACCGGGGGTCAAGAGACCCAGTACTTC
>.|14|TRBV5-1|TRBD1|TRBJ2-7
CASSLGTGEAEQYF
TGCGCCAGCAGCTTGGGGACAGGGGAAGCCGAGCAGTACTTC
>.|17|TRBV14|.|TRBJ1-1
CASSLGGLQAVNTEAFF
TGTGCCAGCAGCCTTGGAGGGTTACAGGCAGTGAACACTGAAGCTTTCTTT
>once|15|TRBV4-1|TRBD1|TRBJ2-7
CASSQDGQGLREQYF
TGCGCCAGCAGCCAAGACGGACAGGGGCTTCGGGAGCAGTACTTC
>.|15|TRBV5-1|TRBD1|TRBJ1-3
CASSLGTVSGNTIYF
TGCGCCAGCAGCCTTGGGACAGTCTCTGGAAACACCATATATTTT
>.|16|TRBV7-9|TRBD1|TRBJ2-7
CASSSVDRTGSDEQYF
TGTGCCAGCAGCTCCGTCGATCGGACAGGGAGCGACGAGCAGTACTTC
>.|11|TRBV6-4|.|TRBJ1-3
CASSNGVSIYF
TGTGCCAGCAGCAACGGTGTCTCCATATATTTT
>.|13|TRBV27|.|TRBJ1-1
CASGIRGTDEAFF
TGTGCCAGCGGGATAAGGGGTACCGATGAAGCTTTCTTT
>.|11|TRBV29-1|.|TRBJ2-1
CSVVEGLEQFF
TGCAGCGTAGTCGAGGGACTTGAGCAGTTCTTC
>.|12|TRBV7-9|.|TRBJ2-1
CASSFGSDEQFF
TGTGCCAGCAGCTTTGGTAGTGATGAGCAGTTCTTC
>.|15|TRBV6-6|.|TRBJ2-7
CASSYPGAETGEQYF
TGTGCCAGCAGTTACCCCGGCGCGGAGACGGGGGAGCAGTACTTC
>.|15|TRBV5-1|.|TRBJ2-2
CASSLWVKNTGELFF
TGCGCCAGCAGCTTATGGGTCAAGAACACCGGGGAGCTGTTTTTT
>.|17|TRBV29-1|TRBD1|TRBJ2-5
CSVEDGRDRVWEETQYF
TGCAGCGTTGAAGATGGCCGGGACAGGGTTTGGGAAGAGACCCAGTACTTC
>.|14|TRBV7-6|TRBD1|TRBJ1-1
CASSPGQTNTEAFF
TGTGCCAGCAGCCCGGGACAGACGAACACTGAAGCTTTCTTT
>.|15|TRBV13|TRBD2|TRBJ2-1
CASSLGSGGVNEQFF
TGTGCCAGCAGCTTAGGGAGCGGGGGCGTAAATGAGCAGTTCTTC
>.|16|TRBV18|TRBD1|TRBJ2-1
CASSPSDRGAYNEQFF
TGTGCCAGCTCACCTTCCGACAGGGGGGCCTACAATGAGCAGTTCTTC
>.|16|TRBV7-6|TRBD1|TRBJ1-1
CASTSPGQSKNTEAFF
TGTGCCAGCACTTCCCCGGGACAGAGCAAGAACACTGAAGCTTTCTTT
>.|13|TRBV29-1|TRBD1|TRBJ1-3
CSVGTGAGNTIYF
TGCAGCGTTGGGACAGGGGCTGGAAACACCATATATTTT
>.|12|TRBV5-6|.|TRBJ2-7
CASSIDNYEQYF
TGTGCCAGCAGCATTGACAACTACGAGCAGTACTTC
>.|16|TRBV21-1|.|TRBJ2-7
CARKGRQRERIYEQYF
TGTGCCAGAAAAGGTCGGCAGCGGGAGCGGATCTACGAGCAGTACTTC
>.|12|TRBV29-1|.|TRBJ2-7
CSVEPDRYEQYF
TGCAGCGTTGAACCCGACAGGTACGAGCAGTACTTC
>.|15|TRBV15|.|TRBJ1-3
CATSRGWGIGNTIYF
TGTGCCACCAGCAGAGGTTGGGGAATTGGAAACACCATATATTTT
>.|14|TRBV9|.|TRBJ2-7
CASSVGGSSYEQYF
TGTGCCAGCAGCGTAGGAGGGAGCTCCTACGAGCAGTACTTC
>.|13|TRBV7-9|TRBD1|TRBJ2-1
CASSHGDRNEQFF
TGTGCCAGCAGCCATGGGGACAGAAATGAGCAGTTCTTC
>.|14|TRBV6-5|TRBD2|TRBJ2-3
CASSTLAGGDTQYF
TGTGCCAGCAGCACACTAGCGGGGGGAGATACGCAGTATTTT
>.|14|TRBV5-4|.|TRBJ1-2
CASTLHRIHDGYTF
TGTGCCAGCACCCTACACAGGATTCATGATGGCTACACCTTC
>once|18|TRBV5-1|TRBD1|TRBJ1-4
CASSLALDRVATNEKLFF
TGCGCCAGCAGCTTGGCATTAGACAGGGTCGCAACTAATGAAAAACTGTTTTTT